This T cell receptor (beta chain) came from a study of T cell responses to AZD1222 COVID-19 vaccine. The CDR3 loop spans 16 amino acids. V lost 9 bases and J lost 5; bases outside the gene matches: 15. Germline V gene data show CDR1 as MGHRA and CDR2 as YSYEKL. The sample holds one count of this clone. The antigen is not known. TCRdb's copy holds only in-frame clones and misses some; the assay was immunoSEQ multiplex PCR. The sample has 150,000 or so clones; over 75% are singletons. Findings and caveats of the study: CD4 TCRs linked to vaccination spanned spike, dominating at 160-218 and 743-854. Without day 14 samples, only post-peak T cell repertoires were studied. At study baseline, merely several AZD1222 recipients were seropositive.

This TCR derives from an adult in good health. This specimen consisted of peripheral blood, obtained on day 0 of AZD1222 vaccination. This chain links TRBV4-1 with TRBJ2-3, with 9 bases that match TRBD2. The CDR3 nucleotides read TGCGCCAGTTCCACCGGCCCGGCGGGGGGGCAAGATACGCAGTATTTT. It yields the protein CASSTGPAGGQDTQYF.